This T cell receptor beta chain was sequenced during a study of shared clonotypes between healthy human individuals. Study-level information: The cohort had a couple of women and a few men, ages 18 to 49. Notes on the study in general: Sharing of clonotypes among donors was expected to vary with sequencing depth.

How the authors handled the data: Junction-only sequences without quality scores came from ImmunoSEQ, so filtering differed. This table comes from immunoSEQ multiplex PCR, and its TCRdb copy is limited to in-frame clones, with some not included. The V and J calls and clone size were taken over from that table, and D and trimming were inferred from the DNA. Of a few hundred thousand clones in the sample, 80% to 90% were seen once. As to this clone: Its matching antigen is unknown.

Germline V gene lookup returns CDR1 GTSNPN and CDR2 SVGIG (reference sequence). V was cut by 4 bases and J by 3 bases, with 16 bases left in between. The CDR3 is 14 residues long. The rearrangement links TRBV30 to TRBJ2-7; perhaps TRBD2 as D (6 bases). The source of this sequence is a man between 18 and 35 years old in good health. The sample consisted of memory CD8+ T cells sorted from blood. Subset defined: CD45RO+ cells pooled with CCR7-negative TemRA cells. This CDR3 is CAWTSRAEGYEQYF. The DNA of the CDR3 is TGTGCCTGGACTTCCAGGGCGGAGGGCTACGAGCAGTACTTC. Complete variable domain (other parts from reference TRBV30 and TRBJ2-7): SQTIHQWPATLVQPVGSPLSLECTVEGTSNPNLYWYRQAAGRGLQLLFYSVGIGQISSEVPQNLSASRPQDRQFILSSKKLLLSDSGFYLCAWTSRAEGYEQYFGPGTRLTVT.